This T cell receptor beta chain was captured by sequencing in a study of spatial heterogeneity in lung cancer (dated by TCRdb to about 2019). Concerning the study at large: Beta-chain transcripts were consistently detected in greater numbers than alpha-chain transcripts, which likely reflects a higher abundance of beta-chain transcripts. In the raw uncorrected reads, each unique combination of TCR and UMI appeared more than ten times on average. In non-small cell lung cancer, the study quantitatively compared TCR alpha and beta repertoires across several tumor regions, matched nontumor lung, and blood. The study linked features of the TCR repertoire to counts of nonsynonymous mutations, which were determined by whole-exome sequencing of tumor tissue. At surgery, both alpha and beta chains were TCR-sequenced in over 200 tumor regions, fewer than 85 matched nontumor lung samples and 56 PBMC samples.

Inclusive of the bounding cysteine and phenylalanine, the CDR3 is 9 residues long. CDR3 DNA only is kept here, 27 bases in frame from base 1. Between the V and J ends, shortened by 11 bases and 7 bases respectively, the junction contains 9 bases. Library generation was performed with 5' RACE. The reads were generated on a NextSeq 500. To allow correction of PCR and sequencing errors, the TCR library protocol tagged every TCR cDNA molecule with a unique molecular identifier. The published analysis was carried out like this. Decombinator tools were used for TCR identification, UMI-based error correction and CDR3 extraction. Expanded TCRs were defined as those above a frequency of 2 per 1,000, corresponding to the top 1% of the tumor frequency distribution. Renyi diversity was computed with the R vegan package after each repertoire had been subsampled 100 times to 5,000 TCRs. CDR3 similarity networks were constructed using string-kernel similarity of amino acid triplets, with links drawn between CDR3s whose pairwise similarity was above 0.82. Clones were called with MiXCR by TCRdb after fastp trimmed the public reads at Q25, and only in-frame beta chains were retained. Each record represents a unique CDR3 protein, reported with the most common genes and DNA among its rows. The V and J calls reflect TCRdb's pipeline rather than the authors' work. The sample table contains around 8,000 distinct CDR3 sequences; only one count was recorded for about 8.3% of them. The ten largest clones add up to approximately 46% of the sample.

Taken with the paper, the label for time point translates to: sample taken at primary tumor resection. For TCR sequencing, whole RNA was extracted from tumor and nontumor lung tissue, or from cryopreserved PBMC samples, and no cell sorting was done. The donors were about 65 patients from the lung TRACERx cohort who had early-stage, untreated non-small cell lung cancer. Only patients with enough RNA available from two or more tumor regions were chosen for TCR sequencing. In this sample, this clonotype turned up many times. The target of this receptor is not known. No much larger clone exists at a distance of one base, and base qualities are not known. This beta chain was picked up by a library intended for alpha chains and is off target, so its count carries little meaning. On the study overall, not on this receptor specifically: Ubiquitous expanded tumor TCRs were found in blood more often at tumor resection than at routine follow-up. Confirming at a functional level the hypothesis that regional TCRs recognize regional mutations was considered to require additional single-cell paired TCR alpha and beta sequencing.

The chain uses TRBV23-1 and TRBJ2-7; the D gene lacks a confident call. TRBV23-1 is an ORF, and what it does is uncertain. This clonotype originated in a male donor with early-stage non-small cell lung cancer. The sample here was PBMCs, taken at surgery. The sequenced DNA is TGCGCCTCTGGTGGAGAGCAGTACTTC. It translates as CASGGEQYF.